This TCR beta chain was captured in a study of blood T cell repertoires in COVID-19. Study-level background: The study drew acute and convalescent COVID-19 samples from the United States, Italy and Spain. T cells, B-cell-depleted T cells, or PBMCs supplied cDNA or gDNA.

This clone appeared a single time. Per the study methods: Scientists estimated how many nucleated cells there were by amplifying reference gene primers. TCRdb's table, derived via immunoSEQ multiplex PCR, lists solely in-frame clones and lacks some. V and J calls and clone size are as listed in that table; D and trimming were resolved from the DNA. This table holds hundreds of thousands of clones, 65% to 80% found once. Trimming took 3 bases from V and 5 from J, leaving 9 bases between them. CDR1 SGHRS and CDR2 YFSETQ come from the germline V gene. This CDR3 has 13 residues. This receptor was identified in a woman aged 40 to 55 with active or convalescent COVID-19. The material sequenced was peripheral blood. The chain couples TRBV5-1 to TRBJ2-1; the D gene is possibly TRBD1 (6 bases). For the CDR3, the DNA is TGCGCCAGCAGCTCGGACAGTAACAATGAGCAGTTCTTC. As protein: CASSSDSNNEQFF.